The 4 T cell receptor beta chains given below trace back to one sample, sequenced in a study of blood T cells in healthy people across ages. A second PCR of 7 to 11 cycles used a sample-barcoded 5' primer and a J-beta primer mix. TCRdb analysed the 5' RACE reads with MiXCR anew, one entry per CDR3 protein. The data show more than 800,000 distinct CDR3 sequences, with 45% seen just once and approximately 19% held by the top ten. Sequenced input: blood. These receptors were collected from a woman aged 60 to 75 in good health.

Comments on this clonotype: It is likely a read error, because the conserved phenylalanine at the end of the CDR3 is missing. The chain's CDR3 is CASSEALPLETRYTDTQYV. The DNA of the CDR3 is TGTGCCAGCAGTGAAGCGCTTCCCCTGGAGACACGATACACAGATACGCAGTATGTT. The chain employs TRBV2 and TRBJ2-3, with no clear D. CDR3 length: 19 amino acids. Germline assignment: CDR1 SNHLY and CDR2 FYNNEI. V was clipped by 0 bases and J by 2 bases, with 21 bases between them.

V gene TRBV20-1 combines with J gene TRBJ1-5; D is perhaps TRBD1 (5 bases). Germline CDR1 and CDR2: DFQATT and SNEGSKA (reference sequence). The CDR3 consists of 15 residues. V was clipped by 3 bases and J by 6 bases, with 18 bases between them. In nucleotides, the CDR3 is TGCAGTGCTAGCCAAGCCAGGAGGGGCAGTCAGCCCCAGCATTTT. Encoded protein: CSASQARRGSQPQHF.

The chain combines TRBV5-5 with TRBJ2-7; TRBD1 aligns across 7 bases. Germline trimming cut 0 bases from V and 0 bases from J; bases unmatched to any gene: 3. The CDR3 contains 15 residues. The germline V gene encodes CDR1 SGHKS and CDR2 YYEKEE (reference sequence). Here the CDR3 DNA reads TGTGCCAGCAGCTTGGCGGACAGGAGCTCCTACGAGCAGTACTTC. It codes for CASSLADRSSYEQYF.

The CDR3 loop reads CSARDRSGRVRTGELFF. As DNA, the CDR3 is TGCAGTGCTAGAGATCGGAGCGGGAGGGTTAGGACCGGGGAGCTGTTTTTT. This chain connects TRBV20-1 to TRBJ2-2, with 10 bases identical to TRBD2. Trimming at V came to 0 bases and at J to 5 bases, leaving 9 bases not matched to a gene. The CDR3 totals 17 residues. Germline loops: CDR1 DFQATT, CDR2 SNEGSKA (reference sequence).